The T cell receptor (beta chain) described here comes from a study of technical replicates of blood from several donors (dated by TCRdb to about 2017). With regard to this clone: This clone's antigen is unknown. Qualities for individual bases were not recorded, and no much larger clone is one base off.

Preparation of the library involved the immunoSEQ multiplex PCR assay. In TCRdb, the immuneACCESS table is reduced to in-frame sequences with V and J assigned. These tables do not hold every clone; where another copy was compared, an unresolved V gene accounts for under half, and the others remain unexplained. The sample profile shows more than 65,000 clones; about 96% of them were found once. About 0.34% of the sample lies in the top ten. A distance of 8 bases separates the germline ends of V and J, which lose 5 bases and 6 bases respectively. The CDR3 runs 12 residues from the cysteine to the phenylalanine. Only the CDR3 region is kept as DNA, spanning 36 bases read in frame from base 1. The germline V gene yields SGHTA for CDR1 and FQGTGA for CDR2.

Recombination linked TRBV7-3 to TRBJ2-1, with no confident D gene call. This receptor was identified in a human donor in good health. The sequenced material came from T cells isolated from PBMCs. The bases are TGTGCCAGCAGCGCCGGAGCCAATGAGCAGTTCTTC. Translation gives CASSAGANEQFF.